One and the same sample provided the 25 T cell receptor beta chains below, sequenced in a study of Ad26.COV2.S vaccination and SARS-CoV-2 variants. Treatment specified: about 20 received Ad26.COV2.S at low or high dose, single or two shots; a few received placebo; per-sample allocation not given. All samples were drawn on day 63, counting from the first vaccine or placebo injection. TCRdb keeps only in-frame clones here, not all; method: immunoSEQ multiplex PCR. The table lists some 250,000 clones, roughly 90% of them singletons. Here the sequenced sample was peripheral blood, taken in a trial of Ad26.COV2.S vaccine versus placebo. These receptor sequences come from a person between 18 and 59 years old who received the Ad26.COV2.S COVID-19 vaccine or a placebo.

The chain couples TRBV4-1 to TRBJ2-3, with a possible D match to TRBD2 (5 bases). Between the trimmed V and J ends, which lost 0 bases and 2 bases, there was a span of 12 bases. Germline V CDR1 and CDR2: MGHRA, YSYEKL. The CDR3 is 16 amino acids. Here the CDR3 DNA reads TGCGCCAGCAGCCAAGATTTCGGACTCTACACAGATACGCAGTATTTT. Encoded protein: CASSQDFGLYTDTQYF.

V usage is TRBV6-5 and J usage is TRBJ1-4; maybe TRBD1 (5 bases). The CDR3 has 15 amino acids. Trimming removed 0 bases at V and 8 bases at J, with 13 bases between. Per the germline V gene, CDR1 is MNHEY and CDR2 is SVGAGI. DNA for the CDR3: TGTGCCAGCAGTTACTCATCGGGGGACCGGGAAAAACTGTTTTTT. Amino acids: CASSYSSGDREKLFF.

The V and J genes are TRBV6-1 and TRBJ2-1; D remains unclear. In germline, CDR1 is MNHNS, CDR2 SASEGT. The CDR3 length is 16 residues. With 2 bases removed from V and 0 bases from J, the gap between germline ends came to 11 bases. The chain's CDR3 is CASSEMGGYSYNEQFF. CDR3 sequence (DNA): TGTGCCAGCAGTGAAATGGGCGGTTACTCCTACAATGAGCAGTTCTTC.

The rearrangement uses TRBV4-1 and TRBJ2-7; no clear D. Germline V gives CDR1 MGHRA, CDR2 YSYEKL. The CDR3 totals 16 residues. V was shortened by 1 base and J by 0 bases, with 13 bases between the two germline ends. The CDR3 coding sequence is TGCGCCAGCAGCCAAGGGTCCCAGTCAAGCTCCTACGAGCAGTACTTC. Its translation: CASSQGSQSSSYEQYF.

This clone turned up a few times. The rearrangement uses TRBV7-9 and TRBJ2-5; 9 positions match TRBD1. The CDR3 loop spans 14 amino acids. Looked up from germline, CDR1 is SEHNR and CDR2 is FQNEAQ (reference sequence). The junction had 0 bases not matched to a gene; V was cut back by 1 base and J by 3 bases. The CDR3 region is CASSLGTGEETQYF. The CDR3 region has the DNA TGTGCCAGCAGCTTAGGGACAGGGGAAGAGACCCAGTACTTC.

This rearrangement joins TRBV30 to TRBJ1-6, with D unresolved. V lost 3 bases and J 10 bases, leaving 16 bases between the germline ends. Germline CDR1 and CDR2: GTSNPN and SVGIG (reference sequence). This CDR3 contains 14 residues. The CDR3 bases are TGTGCCTGGAGCCCGGGCAGCCGTATCTCACCCCTCCACTTT. Protein sequence: CAWSPGSRISPLHF.

The CDR3 DNA sequence: TGTGCCAGCAGTAAATACCGCCCCACAGATACGCAGTATTTT. Translation: CASSKYRPTDTQYF. The J gene is TRBJ2-3, the V gene TRBV6-2 or TRBV6-3; no firm D call. There are 14 residues in the CDR3. The V gene's germline CDR1 is MNHEY and CDR2 SVGEGT. The germline V and J ends were trimmed by 5 bases and 2 bases, with 11 bases remaining between them.

J is TRBJ1-2 and V is TRBV7-9; 8 bases match TRBD1. This CDR3 region has 13 residues. V shed 5 bases, J shed 7 bases, and the junction held 6 bases outside the gene matches. The V gene's germline CDR1 is SEHNR and CDR2 FQNEAQ (reference sequence). The CDR3 region has the DNA TGTGCCAGCAGCCCCGGACAGGGACGTGGCTACACCTTC. Amino acid sequence: CASSPGQGRGYTF.

The chain combines TRBV14 with TRBJ2-7, with TRBD1 matching over 7 bases. With 1 base clipped from V and 4 bases from J, the junction kept 7 bases outside the gene matches. In germline, CDR1 is SGHDN, CDR2 FVKESK. The CDR3 runs 15 residues. The DNA of the CDR3 is TGTGCCAGCAGCCAAGTGACAGGGCGCTCTTACGAGCAGTACTTC. This gives the protein CASSQVTGRSYEQYF.

This chain links TRBV4-2 with TRBJ2-5; D unresolved. Trimming pared 3 bases from V and 5 bases from J, leaving 10 bases between. The CDR3 totals 13 residues. Germline CDR1 LGHNA, CDR2 YNFKEQ. CDR3 residues: CASSHPAPETQYF. The CDR3 bases are TGTGCCAGCAGCCACCCTGCACCCGAGACCCAGTACTTC.

This rearrangement joins TRBV7-2 to TRBJ2-2; 10 bases are shared with TRBD2. The CDR3 runs 16 residues. V trimming: 6 bases; J trimming: 5 bases; junction bases outside the gene matches: 9. Germline CDR1 is SGHTA and CDR2 is FQGNSA. The CDR3 is CASRGPAGGRTGELFF. The DNA for the CDR3 is TGTGCCAGCAGGGGCCCAGCGGGGGGGCGAACCGGGGAGCTGTTTTTT.

The V call is TRBV6-2 or TRBV6-3, the J call TRBJ2-2, with 11 bases identical to TRBD2. The CDR3 has 14 residues. Germline-derived CDR1 and CDR2 are MNHEY and SVGEGT. V lost 2 bases, J lost 7 bases, and 0 bases stayed unmatched. CDR3 sequence reads: CASSYGLAGGELFF. CDR3 nucleotide sequence: TGTGCCAGCAGTTACGGACTAGCGGGCGGGGAGCTGTTTTTT.

This chain connects TRBV7-3 to TRBJ2-1, with D possibly being TRBD1 or TRBD2 (5 bases each). V lost 3 bases and J lost 5, with 8 bases in between. There are 13 residues in the CDR3. Germline CDR1 SGHTA, CDR2 FQGTGA. The CDR3 DNA sequence: TGTGCCAGCAGCTTCGGGACCCACAATGAGCAGTTCTTC. Protein sequence: CASSFGTHNEQFF.

This chain links TRBV18 with TRBJ2-5, with D unclear. The CDR3 loop spans 13 amino acids. V was shortened by 3 bases and J by 1 base, with 6 bases between the two germline ends. CDR1 is KGHSH, CDR2 LQKENI, per germline. In DNA, the CDR3 is TGTGCCAGCTCACCTTTAGCCCAAGAGACCCAGTACTTC. This codes for CASSPLAQETQYF.

The V and J genes are TRBV2 and TRBJ2-2; TRBD1 matches at 7 bases. CDR1 is SNHLY and CDR2 is FYNNEI in the germline V gene. V was pared by 6 bases and J by 0 bases, with 1 base of the junction left unmatched. The CDR3 runs to 14 residues. The CDR3 spells CASSTGANTGELFF. For the CDR3, the DNA is TGTGCCAGCAGCACAGGGGCGAACACCGGGGAGCTGTTTTTT.

The chain joins TRBV7-6 to TRBJ2-2; the match to TRBD1 covers 7 bases. Trimming cost V 1 base and J 2 bases; bases outside gene matches: 1. CDR3 length: 15 amino acids. Germline V gene lookup returns CDR1 SGHVS and CDR2 FNYEAQ. Written as DNA, the CDR3 is TGTGCCAGCAGCTTAGGACAGGGAAACACCGGGGAGCTGTTTTTT. It encodes CASSLGQGNTGELFF.

This rearrangement joins TRBV7-2 to TRBJ1-3; tentatively, D is TRBD1 (5 bases). The CDR3 length is 14 residues. CDR1 is SGHTA and CDR2 is FQGNSA in the germline V gene. Trimming left V 5 bases short and J 4 bases short, with 12 bases between. CDR3 DNA: TGTGCCAGCAGCGCGGGGAGGGGAGGAAACACCATATATTTT. Translation: CASSAGRGGNTIYF.

The rearrangement joins TRBV5-1 to TRBJ2-7; possibly TRBD2 for D (6 bases). The CDR3 spans 15 residues. Trimming left V 3 bases short and J 5 bases short, with 18 bases between. The germline V gene has CDR1 SGHRS and CDR2 YFSETQ. CDR3 in amino acids: CASSSPEGRLDEQYF. The CDR3 coding sequence is TGCGCCAGCAGCTCGCCGGAGGGTCGGTTGGACGAGCAGTACTTC.

This clone is a singleton in its sample. V gene TRBV7-8 combines with J gene TRBJ1-1, with TRBD1 as a possible D gene (6 bases). Trimming removed 5 bases at V and 4 bases at J, with 17 bases between. CDR3 length: 15 amino acids. CDR1 is SGHVS and CDR2 is FQNEAQ in the germline V gene. The CDR3 protein is CASSHLTGTSTEAFF. The CDR3 nucleotides read TGTGCCAGCAGCCATTTAACAGGGACGAGCACTGAAGCTTTCTTT.

The rearrangement links TRBV6-6 to TRBJ1-1, with no clear D. The germline V gene has CDR1 MNHNY and CDR2 SVGAGI (reference sequence). With 0 bases removed from V and 3 bases from J, the gap between germline ends came to 5 bases. This CDR3 has 13 amino acids. The CDR3 sequence is CASSYSIDTEAFF. The CDR3, as DNA: TGTGCCAGCAGTTACTCGATCGACACTGAAGCTTTCTTT.

The chain joins TRBV6-1 to TRBJ1-5; 8 bases agree with TRBD1. CDR1 MNHNS and CDR2 SASEGT come from the germline V gene. V shed 3 bases, J shed 7 bases, and the junction held 2 bases outside the gene matches. The CDR3 contains 13 residues. Here the CDR3 reads CASSDRGRQPQHF. In DNA, the CDR3 is TGTGCCAGCAGTGACAGGGGGCGCCAGCCCCAGCATTTT.

The V gene is TRBV7-3, the J gene TRBJ2-4; 9 bases are a match to TRBD2. J was trimmed by 7 bases and V by 2 bases; bases with no gene match: 6. The CDR3 sequence is 15 residues long. Per germline, CDR1 SGHTA and CDR2 FQGTGA. The CDR3 loop reads CASSLAGTSNNIQYF. In DNA, the CDR3 is TGTGCCAGCAGCTTAGCCGGGACTAGCAATAACATTCAGTACTTC.

The rearrangement uses TRBV19 and TRBJ2-4; D is tentatively TRBD1 or TRBD2 (5 bases each). The V gene lost 5 bases and the J gene lost 4 bases, with 18 bases spanning the gap. This CDR3 has 16 amino acids. Germline CDR1 LNHDA, CDR2 SQIVND (reference sequence). CDR3 coding DNA: TGTGCCAGTAGTTCTCTAGAGGGACGGCGGAAAAACATTCAGTACTTC. Its translation: CASSSLEGRRKNIQYF. The complete variable domain, with remaining parts taken from reference TRBV19 and TRBJ2-4, reads DGGITQSPKYLFRKEGQNVTLSCEQNLNHDAMYWYRQDPGQGLRLIYYSQIVNDFQKGDIAEGYSVSREKKESFPLTVTSAQKNPTAFYLCASSSLEGRRKNIQYFGAGTRLSVL.

The chain carries TRBV19 and TRBJ2-2, with D perhaps given as TRBD1 or TRBD2 (5 bases each). From germline, CDR1 is LNHDA and CDR2 SQIVND (reference sequence). Trimming stripped 4 bases from V and 6 bases from J, with 12 bases between. CDR3 length: 14 residues. The CDR3 here is CASSTGTSPGELFF. The CDR3 bases are TGTGCCAGTAGTACCGGGACCTCCCCCGGGGAGCTGTTTTTT.

This clone was picked up a small number of times. This chain links TRBV14 with TRBJ2-5; D is uncertain. CDR1 is SGHDN and CDR2 is FVKESK in the germline V gene. CDR3 length: 13 amino acids. V was cut by 0 bases and J by 4 bases, with 6 bases left in between. CDR3 residues: CASSQEWRETQYF. CDR3 nucleotides: TGTGCCAGCAGCCAAGAGTGGCGAGAGACCCAGTACTTC.